The clone carrying this TCR beta chain was counted at least ten times. The germline V gene has CDR1 KGHSY and CDR2 FQNENV. This CDR3 contains 16 residues. V gave up 0 bases and J gave up 4 bases, with 13 bases separating them. The source of the sample is a study of beta chain features in type 1 diabetes. TCRB transcripts that were expressed got sequenced, as all of the isolated RNA had been reverse transcribed. Only in-frame clones appear in the TCRdb table, and some are missing; sequencing was by immunoSEQ multiplex PCR. The data contain about 150,000 clones, about 8.1% of them singletons. Sequenced: central memory CD4+ T cells from blood. The chain uses TRBV16 and TRBJ1-5; maybe TRBD1 (5 bases). The source is a young man in good health. The CDR3 region is CASSQSGIGGNQPQHF. The CDR3 nucleotides are TGTGCCAGCAGCCAATCTGGGATTGGGGGGAATCAGCCCCAGCATTTT.